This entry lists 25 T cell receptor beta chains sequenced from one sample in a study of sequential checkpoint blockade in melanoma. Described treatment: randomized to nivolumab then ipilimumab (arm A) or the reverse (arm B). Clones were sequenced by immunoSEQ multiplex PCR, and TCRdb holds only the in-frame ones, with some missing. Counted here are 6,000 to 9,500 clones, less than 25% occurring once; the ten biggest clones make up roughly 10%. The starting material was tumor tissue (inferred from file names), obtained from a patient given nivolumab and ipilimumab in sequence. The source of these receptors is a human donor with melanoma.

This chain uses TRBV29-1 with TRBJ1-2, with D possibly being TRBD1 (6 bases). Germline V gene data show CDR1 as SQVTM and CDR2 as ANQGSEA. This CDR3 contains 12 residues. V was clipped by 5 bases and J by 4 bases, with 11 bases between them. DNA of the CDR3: TGCAGCGTTCCCGGAGGGGGCTATGGCTACACCTTC. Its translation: CSVPGGGYGYTF.

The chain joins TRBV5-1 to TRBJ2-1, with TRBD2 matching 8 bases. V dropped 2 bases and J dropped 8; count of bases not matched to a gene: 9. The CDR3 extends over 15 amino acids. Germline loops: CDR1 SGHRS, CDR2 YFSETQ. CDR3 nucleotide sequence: TGCGCCAGCAGCTTCGGGACTAGTCGAGAAGATGAGCAGTTCTTC. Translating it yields CASSFGTSREDEQFF.

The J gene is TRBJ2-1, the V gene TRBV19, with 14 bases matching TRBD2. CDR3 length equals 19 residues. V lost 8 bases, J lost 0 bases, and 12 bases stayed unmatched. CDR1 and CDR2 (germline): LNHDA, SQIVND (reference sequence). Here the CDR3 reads CASRWRGLAGVSSYNEQFF. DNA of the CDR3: TGTGCCAGTCGCTGGAGGGGACTAGCGGGGGTCAGCTCCTACAATGAGCAGTTCTTC.

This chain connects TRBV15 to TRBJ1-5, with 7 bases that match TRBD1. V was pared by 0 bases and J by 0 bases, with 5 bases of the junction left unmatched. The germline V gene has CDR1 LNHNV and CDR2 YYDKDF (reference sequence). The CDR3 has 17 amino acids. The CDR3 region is CATSREEGGSSNQPQHF. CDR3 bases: TGTGCCACCAGCAGAGAAGAAGGGGGCTCTAGCAATCAGCCCCAGCATTTT.

The CDR3: CASSYYPGRDTEAFF. The CDR3 DNA reads TGTGCCAGCAGCTACTACCCGGGGCGGGACACTGAAGCTTTCTTT. This chain uses TRBV11-3 with TRBJ1-1, with a tentative D call TRBD1 (5 bases). Germline values: CDR1 SGHNT, CDR2 YENEEA. Trimming cost V 4 bases and J 3 bases, with 15 bases left between them. The CDR3 consists of 15 residues.

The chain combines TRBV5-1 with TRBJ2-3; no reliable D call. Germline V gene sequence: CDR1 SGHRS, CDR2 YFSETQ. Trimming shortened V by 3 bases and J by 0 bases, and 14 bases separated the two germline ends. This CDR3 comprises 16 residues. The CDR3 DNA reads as TGCGCCAGCAGCTCGCTTAGTGGATCAAGCACAGATACGCAGTATTTT. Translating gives CASSSLSGSSTDTQYF.

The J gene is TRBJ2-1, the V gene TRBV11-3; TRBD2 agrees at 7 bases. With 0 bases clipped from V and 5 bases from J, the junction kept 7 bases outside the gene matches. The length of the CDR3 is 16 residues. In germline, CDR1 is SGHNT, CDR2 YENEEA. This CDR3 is CASSLDRGGPHNEQFF. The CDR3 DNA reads TGTGCCAGCAGCTTAGATAGGGGAGGGCCCCACAATGAGCAGTTCTTC. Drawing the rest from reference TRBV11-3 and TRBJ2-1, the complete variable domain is EAGVVQSPRYKIIEKKQPVAFWCNPISGHNTLYWYLQNLGQGPELLIRYENEEAVDDSQLPKDRFSAERLKGVDSTLKIQPAELGDSAVYLCASSLDRGGPHNEQFFGPGTRLTVL.

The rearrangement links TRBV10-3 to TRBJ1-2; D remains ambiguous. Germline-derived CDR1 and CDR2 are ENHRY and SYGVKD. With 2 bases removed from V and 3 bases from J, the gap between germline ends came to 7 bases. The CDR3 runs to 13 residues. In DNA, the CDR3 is TGTGCCATCAGTGAGAGAGGGTACTATGGCTACACCTTC. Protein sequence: CAISERGYYGYTF.

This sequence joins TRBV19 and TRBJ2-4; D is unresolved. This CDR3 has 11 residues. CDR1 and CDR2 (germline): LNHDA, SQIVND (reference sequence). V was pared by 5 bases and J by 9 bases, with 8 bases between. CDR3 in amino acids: CASSEVGIQYF. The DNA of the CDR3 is TGTGCCAGTAGTGAGGTTGGCATTCAGTACTTC.

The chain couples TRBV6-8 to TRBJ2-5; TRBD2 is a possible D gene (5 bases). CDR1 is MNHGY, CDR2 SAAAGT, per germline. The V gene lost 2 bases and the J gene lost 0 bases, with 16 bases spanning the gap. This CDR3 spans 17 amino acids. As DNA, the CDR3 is TGTGCCAGCAGTTACGCGGCGGGTGCTTTGTACCAAGAGACCCAGTACTTC. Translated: CASSYAAGALYQETQYF.

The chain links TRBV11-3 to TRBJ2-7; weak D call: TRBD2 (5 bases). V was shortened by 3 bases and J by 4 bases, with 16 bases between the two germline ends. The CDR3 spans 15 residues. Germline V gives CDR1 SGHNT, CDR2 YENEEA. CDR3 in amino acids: CASSLAGVSVYEQYV. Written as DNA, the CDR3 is TGTGCCAGCAGCTTGGCCGGTGTTAGCGTGTACGAGCAGTACGTC.

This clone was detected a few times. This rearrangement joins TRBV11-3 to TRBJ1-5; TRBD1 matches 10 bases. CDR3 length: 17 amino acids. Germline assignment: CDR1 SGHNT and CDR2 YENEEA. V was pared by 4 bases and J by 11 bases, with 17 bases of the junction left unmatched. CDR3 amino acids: CASSSTGTGTGASSQHF. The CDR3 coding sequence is TGTGCCAGCAGCTCGACCGGCACCGGGACAGGGGCTTCGTCCCAGCATTTT.

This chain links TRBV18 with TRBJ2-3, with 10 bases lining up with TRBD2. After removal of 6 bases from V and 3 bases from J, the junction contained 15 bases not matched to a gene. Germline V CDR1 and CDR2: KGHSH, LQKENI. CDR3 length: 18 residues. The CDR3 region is CASSPLGLARGGTDTQYF. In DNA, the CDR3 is TGTGCCAGCTCTCCTCTGGGACTAGCGCGCGGGGGTACAGATACGCAGTATTTT.

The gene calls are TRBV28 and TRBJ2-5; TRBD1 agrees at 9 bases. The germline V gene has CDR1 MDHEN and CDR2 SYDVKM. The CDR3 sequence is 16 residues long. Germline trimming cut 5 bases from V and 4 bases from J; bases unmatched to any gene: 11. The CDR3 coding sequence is TGTGCCAGCAGTCTCCGGGACAGGGTGCGAGGAGAGACCCAGTACTTC. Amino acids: CASSLRDRVRGETQYF.

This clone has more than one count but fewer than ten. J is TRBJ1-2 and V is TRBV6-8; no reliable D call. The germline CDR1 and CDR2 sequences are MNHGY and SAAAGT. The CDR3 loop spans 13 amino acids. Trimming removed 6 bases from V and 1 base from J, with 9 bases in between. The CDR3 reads CASRSSGNYGYTF. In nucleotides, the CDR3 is TGTGCCAGCAGGTCCTCGGGTAACTATGGCTACACCTTC.

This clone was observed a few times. CDR3 sequence (DNA): TGTGCCAGCAGTGAGGGAGGGGTGGCAGGATGGGGACAGCAGTACGTC. Translation gives CASSEGGVAGWGQQYV. The chain combines TRBV6-8 with TRBJ2-7; TRBD2 matches 7 bases. With V trimmed by 5 bases and J by 8 bases, 18 bases remained unmatched. The CDR3 has 16 amino acids. From germline, CDR1 is MNHGY and CDR2 SAAAGT.

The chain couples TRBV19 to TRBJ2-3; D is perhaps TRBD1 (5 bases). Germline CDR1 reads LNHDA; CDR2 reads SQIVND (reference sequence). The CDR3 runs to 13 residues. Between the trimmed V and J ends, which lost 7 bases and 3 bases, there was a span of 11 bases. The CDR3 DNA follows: TGTGCCAGTAAGTGGCAGGGTACAGATACGCAGTATTTT. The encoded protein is CASKWQGTDTQYF.

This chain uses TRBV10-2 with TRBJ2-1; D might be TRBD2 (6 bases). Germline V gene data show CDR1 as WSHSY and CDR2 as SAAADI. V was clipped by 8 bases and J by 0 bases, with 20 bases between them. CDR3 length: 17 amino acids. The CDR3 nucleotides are TGCGCCAGCCGGAGGGGCTACCAACGTGGCTCCTACAATGAGCAGTTCTTC. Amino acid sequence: CASRRGYQRGSYNEQFF.

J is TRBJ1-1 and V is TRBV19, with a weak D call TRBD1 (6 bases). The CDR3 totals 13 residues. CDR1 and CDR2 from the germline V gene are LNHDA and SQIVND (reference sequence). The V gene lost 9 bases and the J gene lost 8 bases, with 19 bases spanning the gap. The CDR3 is CASQFSIGTEAFF. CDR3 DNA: TGTGCCAGCCAATTTTCGATCGGGACAGAAGCTTTCTTT.

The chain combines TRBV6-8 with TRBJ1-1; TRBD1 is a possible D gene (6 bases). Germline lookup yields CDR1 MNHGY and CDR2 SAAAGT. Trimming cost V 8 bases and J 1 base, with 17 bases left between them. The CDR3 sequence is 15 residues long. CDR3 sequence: CASQIRTTGNTEAFF. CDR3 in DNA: TGTGCCAGCCAAATACGTACGACAGGGAACACTGAAGCTTTCTTT.

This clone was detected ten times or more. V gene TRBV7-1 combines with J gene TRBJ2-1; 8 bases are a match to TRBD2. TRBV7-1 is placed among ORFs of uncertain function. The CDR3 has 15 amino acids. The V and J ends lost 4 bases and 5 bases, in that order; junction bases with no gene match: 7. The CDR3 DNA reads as TGTGCCAGCAGCTTATCGGCGGGAGGCCACAATGAGCAGTTCTTC. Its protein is CASSLSAGGHNEQFF.

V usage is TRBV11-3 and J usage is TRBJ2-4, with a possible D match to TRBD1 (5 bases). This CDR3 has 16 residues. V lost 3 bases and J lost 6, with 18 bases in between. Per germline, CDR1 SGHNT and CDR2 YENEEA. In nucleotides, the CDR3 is TGTGCCAGCAGCTTTGGGCCCCAAGGGGTTTTAAACATTCAGTACTTC. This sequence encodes CASSFGPQGVLNIQYF.

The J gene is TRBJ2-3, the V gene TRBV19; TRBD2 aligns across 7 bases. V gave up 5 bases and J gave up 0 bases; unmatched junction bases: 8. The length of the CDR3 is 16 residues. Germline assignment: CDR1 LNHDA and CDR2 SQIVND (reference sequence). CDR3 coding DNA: TGTGCCAGTAGTCCCCGCGGGAGCGGTAGCACAGATACGCAGTATTTT. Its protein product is CASSPRGSGSTDTQYF.

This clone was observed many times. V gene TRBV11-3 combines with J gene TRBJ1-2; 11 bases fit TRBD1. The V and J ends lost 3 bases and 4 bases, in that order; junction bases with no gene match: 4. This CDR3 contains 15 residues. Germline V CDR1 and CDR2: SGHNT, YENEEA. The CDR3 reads CASSLDRGHIYGYTF. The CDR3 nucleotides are TGTGCCAGCAGCTTGGACAGGGGGCATATCTATGGCTACACCTTC.

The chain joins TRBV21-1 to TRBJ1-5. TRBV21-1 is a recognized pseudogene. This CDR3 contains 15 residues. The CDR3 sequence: CASSVGGRGNQPQHF. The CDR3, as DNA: TGTGCCAGCAGCGTAGGAGGTAGGGGCAATCAGCCCCAGCATTTT.